This entry is about one T cell receptor (beta chain). Patients picked for sequencing had shown CD8+CD57+ cell expansion detected by flow cytometry. The patients, all of them, had severe acquired aplastic anemia. This entry comes from a study of CD8+CD57+ T cells in acquired aplastic anemia. Genomic DNA served as template for TCR beta VDJ and CDR3 profiling. TCRdb recomputed calls from the reads with MiXCR, one row per CDR3 protein. The sample has some 160,000 distinct CDR3 sequences, roughly 43% seen once. The germline V gene encodes CDR1 SNHLY and CDR2 FYNNEI. Trimming stripped 4 bases from V and 0 bases from J, with 10 bases between. This CDR3 has 14 residues.

This clonotype was obtained from a human donor with aplastic anemia. The gene calls are TRBV2 and TRBJ2-7; D is possibly TRBD1 (5 bases). Source material: sorted CD4+, CD8+, or CD8+CD57+ T cells (not recorded which) from PBMCs. CDR3 loop: CASSVRQSSYEQYF. DNA of the CDR3: TGTGCCAGCAGTGTCCGACAGAGCTCCTACGAGCAGTACTTC. Based on the CDR3 plus reference TRBV2 and TRBJ2-7, the full variable domain is EPEVTQTPSHQVTQMGQEVILRCVPISNHLYFYWYRQILGQKVEFLVSFYNNEISEKSEIFDDQFSVERPDGSNFTLKIRSTKLEDSAMYFCASSVRQSSYEQYFGPGTRLTVT.